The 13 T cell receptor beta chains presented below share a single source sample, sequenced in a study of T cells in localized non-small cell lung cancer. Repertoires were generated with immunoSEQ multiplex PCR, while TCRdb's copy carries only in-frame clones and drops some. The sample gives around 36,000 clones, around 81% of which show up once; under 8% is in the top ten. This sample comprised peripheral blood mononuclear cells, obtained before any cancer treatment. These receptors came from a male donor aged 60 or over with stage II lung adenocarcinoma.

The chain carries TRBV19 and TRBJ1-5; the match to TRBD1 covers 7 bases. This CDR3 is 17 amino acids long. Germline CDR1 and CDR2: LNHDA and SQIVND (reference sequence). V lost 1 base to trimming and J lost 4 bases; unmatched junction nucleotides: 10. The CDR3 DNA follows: TGTGCCAGTAGTATAGGAAATAAGGGGGCGAGGAATCAGCCCCAGCATTTT. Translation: CASSIGNKGARNQPQHF.

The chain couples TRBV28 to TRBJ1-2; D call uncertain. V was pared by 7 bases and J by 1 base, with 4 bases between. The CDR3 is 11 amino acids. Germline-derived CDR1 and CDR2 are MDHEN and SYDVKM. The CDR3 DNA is TGTGCCAGCAAGGATAACTATGGCTACACCTTC. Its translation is CASKDNYGYTF.

CDR3 in amino acids: CASSQGSGGGENIQYF. The DNA of the CDR3 is TGTGCCAGCAGCCAAGGCTCGGGAGGGGGCGAAAACATTCAGTACTTC. J is TRBJ2-4 and V is TRBV4-2, with D perhaps TRBD2 (8 bases). Between the trimmed V and J ends, which lost 1 base and 5 bases, there was a span of 15 bases. In germline, CDR1 is LGHNA, CDR2 YNFKEQ. CDR3 size: 16 residues.

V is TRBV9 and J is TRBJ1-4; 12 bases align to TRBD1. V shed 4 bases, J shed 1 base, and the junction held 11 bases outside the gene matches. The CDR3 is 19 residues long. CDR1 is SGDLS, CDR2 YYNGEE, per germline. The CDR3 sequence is CASSSSTGQGARTNEKLFF. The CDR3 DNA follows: TGTGCCAGCAGCTCATCTACGGGACAGGGGGCCAGAACTAATGAAAAACTGTTTTTT.

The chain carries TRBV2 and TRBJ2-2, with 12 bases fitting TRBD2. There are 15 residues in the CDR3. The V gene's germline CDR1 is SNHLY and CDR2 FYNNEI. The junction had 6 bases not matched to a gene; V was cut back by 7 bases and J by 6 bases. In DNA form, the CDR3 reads TGTGCCAGCACCAAGGGGACTAGCGGGCCCGGGGAGCTGTTTTTT. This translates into CASTKGTSGPGELFF.

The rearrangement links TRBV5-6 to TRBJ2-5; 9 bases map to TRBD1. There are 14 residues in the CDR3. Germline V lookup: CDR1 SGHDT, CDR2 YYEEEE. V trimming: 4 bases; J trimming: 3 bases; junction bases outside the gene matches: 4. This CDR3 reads CASSGTGQEETQYF. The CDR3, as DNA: TGTGCCAGCAGCGGGACAGGGCAGGAAGAGACCCAGTACTTC.

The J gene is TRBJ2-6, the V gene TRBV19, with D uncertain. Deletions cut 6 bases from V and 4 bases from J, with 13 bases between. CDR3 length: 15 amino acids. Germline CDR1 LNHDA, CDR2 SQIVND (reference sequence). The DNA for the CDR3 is TGTGCCAGTAGCCTACCCAACTCCGGGGCCAACGTCCTGACTTTC. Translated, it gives CASSLPNSGANVLTF. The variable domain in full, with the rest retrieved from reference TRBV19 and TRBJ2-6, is DGGITQSPKYLFRKEGQNVTLSCEQNLNHDAMYWYRQDPGQGLRLIYYSQIVNDFQKGDIAEGYSVSREKKESFPLTVTSAQKNPTAFYLCASSLPNSGANVLTFGAGSRLTVL.

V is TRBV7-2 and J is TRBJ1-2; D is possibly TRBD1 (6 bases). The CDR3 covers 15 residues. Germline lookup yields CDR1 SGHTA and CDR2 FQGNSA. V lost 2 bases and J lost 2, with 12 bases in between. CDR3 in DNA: TGTGCCAGCAGCTTACAGGGGAATTGGAACTATGGCTACACCTTC. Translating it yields CASSLQGNWNYGYTF.

The CDR3 is CASTPGQGGGTGELFF. The CDR3 nucleotides read TGTGCCAGCACCCCGGGACAGGGGGGAGGGACCGGGGAGCTGTTTTTT. The V call is TRBV2, the J call TRBJ2-2, with 11 bases that match TRBD1. CDR3 length equals 16 residues. J lost 5 bases, V lost 7 bases, and 9 bases had no gene match. CDR1 and CDR2 (germline): SNHLY, FYNNEI.

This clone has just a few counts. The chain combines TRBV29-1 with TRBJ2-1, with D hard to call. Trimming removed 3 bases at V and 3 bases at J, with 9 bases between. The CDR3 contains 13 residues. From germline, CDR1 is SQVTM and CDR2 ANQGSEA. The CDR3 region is CSVEGQSYNEQFF. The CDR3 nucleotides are TGCAGCGTTGAGGGTCAAAGCTACAATGAGCAGTTCTTC.

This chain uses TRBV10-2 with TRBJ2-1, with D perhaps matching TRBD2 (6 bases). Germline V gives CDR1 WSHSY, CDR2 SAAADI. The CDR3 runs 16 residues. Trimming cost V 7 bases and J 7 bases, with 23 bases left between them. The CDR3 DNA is TGCGCCAGCATTAGGCGGGACTCCTATTCCACTAATGAGCAGTTCTTC. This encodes CASIRRDSYSTNEQFF.

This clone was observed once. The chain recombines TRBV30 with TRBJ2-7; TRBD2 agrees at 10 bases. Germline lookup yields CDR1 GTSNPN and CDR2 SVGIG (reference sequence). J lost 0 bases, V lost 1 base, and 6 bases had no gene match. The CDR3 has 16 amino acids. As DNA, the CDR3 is TGTGCCTGGAGTGGGGTAGCGGGAGGCATCTCCTACGAGCAGTACTTC. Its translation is CAWSGVAGGISYEQYF.

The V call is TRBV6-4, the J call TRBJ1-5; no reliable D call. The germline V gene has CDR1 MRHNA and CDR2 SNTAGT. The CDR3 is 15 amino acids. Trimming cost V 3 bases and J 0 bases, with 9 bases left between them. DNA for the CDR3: TGTGCCAGCAGTGAATCTTCCTATAGCAATCAGCCCCAGCATTTT. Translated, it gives CASSESSYSNQPQHF.